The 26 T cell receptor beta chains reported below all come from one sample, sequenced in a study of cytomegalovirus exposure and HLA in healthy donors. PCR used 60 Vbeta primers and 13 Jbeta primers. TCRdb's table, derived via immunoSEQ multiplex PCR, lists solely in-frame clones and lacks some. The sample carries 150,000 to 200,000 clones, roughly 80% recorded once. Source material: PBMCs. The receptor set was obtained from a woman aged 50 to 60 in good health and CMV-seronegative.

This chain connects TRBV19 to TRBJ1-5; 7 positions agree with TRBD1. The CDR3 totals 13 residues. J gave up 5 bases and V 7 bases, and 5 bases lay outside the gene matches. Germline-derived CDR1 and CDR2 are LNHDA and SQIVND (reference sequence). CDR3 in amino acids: CASMDRPYQPQHF. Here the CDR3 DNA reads TGTGCCAGTATGGACAGGCCCTATCAGCCCCAGCATTTT.

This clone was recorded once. The chain's CDR3 is CAISESIDRGPRKAFF. The CDR3 bases are TGTGCCATCAGTGAGTCGATCGACAGGGGACCCAGGAAGGCTTTCTTT. V usage is TRBV10-3 and J usage is TRBJ1-1; 8 bases align to TRBD1. The J segment lost 11 bases and the V segment lost 0 bases, leaving 14 bases of the junction unmatched. Germline V lookup: CDR1 ENHRY, CDR2 SYGVKD. CDR3 length: 16 residues.

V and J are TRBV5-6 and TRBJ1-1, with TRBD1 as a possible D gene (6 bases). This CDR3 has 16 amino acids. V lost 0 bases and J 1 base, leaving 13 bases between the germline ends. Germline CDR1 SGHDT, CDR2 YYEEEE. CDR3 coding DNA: TGTGCCAGCAGCTTGGGTTTCGGACAGACGAACACTGAAGCTTTCTTT. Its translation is CASSLGFGQTNTEAFF. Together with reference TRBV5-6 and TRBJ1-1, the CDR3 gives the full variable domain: DAGVTQSPTHLIKTRGQQVTLRCSPKSGHDTVSWYQQALGQGPQFIFQYYEEEERQRGNFPDRFSGHQFPNYSSELNVNALLLGDSALYLCASSLGFGQTNTEAFFGQGTRLTVV.

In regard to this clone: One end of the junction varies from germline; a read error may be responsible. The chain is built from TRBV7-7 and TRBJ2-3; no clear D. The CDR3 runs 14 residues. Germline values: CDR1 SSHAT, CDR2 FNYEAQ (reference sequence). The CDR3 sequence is CASSFSLEADTQYF. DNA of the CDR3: TGTGCTAGCAGCTTCAGCCTTGAGGCAGATACGCAGTATTTT. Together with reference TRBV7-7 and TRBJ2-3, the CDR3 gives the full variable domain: GAGVSQSPRYKVTKRGQDVTLRCDPISSHATLYWYQQALGQGPEFLTYFNYEAQPDKSGLPSDRFSAERPEGSISTLTIQRTEQRDSAMYRCASSFSLEADTQYFGPGTRLTVL.

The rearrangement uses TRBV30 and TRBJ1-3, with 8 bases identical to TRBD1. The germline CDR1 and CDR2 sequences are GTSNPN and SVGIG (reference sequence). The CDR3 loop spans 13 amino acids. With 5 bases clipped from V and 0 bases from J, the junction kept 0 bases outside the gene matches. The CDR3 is CAWGQGSGNTIYF. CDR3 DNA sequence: TGTGCCTGGGGACAGGGCTCTGGAAACACCATATATTTT.

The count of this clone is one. CDR3 nucleotide sequence: TGTGCCAGCAGCTTAGGGGCCGATCGGGATACGCAGTATTTT. This encodes CASSLGADRDTQYF. This sequence joins TRBV7-9 and TRBJ2-3, with D uncertain. Germline V gene data show CDR1 as SEHNR and CDR2 as FQNEAQ (reference sequence). V was shortened by 1 base and J by 6 bases, with 11 bases between the two germline ends. This CDR3 contains 14 residues. Full variable domain (rest looked up from reference TRBV7-9 and TRBJ2-3): DTGVSQNPRHKITKRGQNVTFRCDPISEHNRLYWYRQTLGQGPEFLTYFQNEAQLEKSRLLSDRFSAERPKGSFSTLEIQRTEQGDSAMYLCASSLGADRDTQYFGPGTRLTVL.

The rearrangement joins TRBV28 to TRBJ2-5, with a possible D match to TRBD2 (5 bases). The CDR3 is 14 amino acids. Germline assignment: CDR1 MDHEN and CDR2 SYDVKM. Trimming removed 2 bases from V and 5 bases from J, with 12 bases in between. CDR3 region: CASSLLLGEETQYF. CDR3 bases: TGTGCCAGCAGTTTACTGCTGGGAGAGGAGACCCAGTACTTC. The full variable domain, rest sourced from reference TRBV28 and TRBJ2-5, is DVKVTQSSRYLVKRTGEKVFLECVQDMDHENMFWYRQDPGLGLRLIYFSYDVKMKEKGDIPEGYSVSREKKERFSLILESASTNQTSMYLCASSLLLGEETQYFGPGTRLLVL.

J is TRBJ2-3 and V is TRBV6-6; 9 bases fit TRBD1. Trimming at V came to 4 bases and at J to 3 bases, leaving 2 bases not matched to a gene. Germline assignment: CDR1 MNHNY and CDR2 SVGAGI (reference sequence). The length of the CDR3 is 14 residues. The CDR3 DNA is TGTGCCAGCAGTTTGGGACAGGGTACAGATACGCAGTATTTT. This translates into CASSLGQGTDTQYF.

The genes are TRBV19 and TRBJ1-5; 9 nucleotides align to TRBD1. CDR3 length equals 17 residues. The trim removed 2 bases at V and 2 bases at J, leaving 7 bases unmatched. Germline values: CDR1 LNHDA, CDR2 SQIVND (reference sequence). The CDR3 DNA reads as TGTGCCAGTAGTATACACAGGGGGCAGCCAGGCAATCAGCCCCAGCATTTT. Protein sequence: CASSIHRGQPGNQPQHF.

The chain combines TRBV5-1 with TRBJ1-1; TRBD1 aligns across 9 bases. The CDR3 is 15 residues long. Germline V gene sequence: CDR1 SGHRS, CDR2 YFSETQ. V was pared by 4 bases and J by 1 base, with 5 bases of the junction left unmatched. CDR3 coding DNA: TGCGCCAGCAGCACCAGGGACAGGGAGAACACTGAAGCTTTCTTT. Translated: CASSTRDRENTEAFF.

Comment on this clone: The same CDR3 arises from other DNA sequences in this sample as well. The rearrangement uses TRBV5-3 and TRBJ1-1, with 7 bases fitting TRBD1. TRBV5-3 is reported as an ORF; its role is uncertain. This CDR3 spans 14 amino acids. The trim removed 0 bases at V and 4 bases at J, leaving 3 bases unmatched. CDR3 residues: CARSLVQGVTEAFF. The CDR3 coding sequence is TGTGCCAGAAGCTTGGTTCAGGGGGTCACTGAAGCTTTCTTT.

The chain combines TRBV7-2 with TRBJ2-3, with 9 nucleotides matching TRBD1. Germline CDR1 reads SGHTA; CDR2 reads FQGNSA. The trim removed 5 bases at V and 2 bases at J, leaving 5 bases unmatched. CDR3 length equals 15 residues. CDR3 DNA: TGTGCCAGCAGCCCTCGGACAGGGGACACAGATACGCAGTATTTT. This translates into CASSPRTGDTDTQYF.

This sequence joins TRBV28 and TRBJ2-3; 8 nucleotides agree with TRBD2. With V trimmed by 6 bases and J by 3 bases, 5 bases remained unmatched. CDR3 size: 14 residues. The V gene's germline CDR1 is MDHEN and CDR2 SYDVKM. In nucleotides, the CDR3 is TGTGCCAGCAGGATGGGCGGGAGGACAGATACGCAGTATTTT. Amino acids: CASRMGGRTDTQYF.

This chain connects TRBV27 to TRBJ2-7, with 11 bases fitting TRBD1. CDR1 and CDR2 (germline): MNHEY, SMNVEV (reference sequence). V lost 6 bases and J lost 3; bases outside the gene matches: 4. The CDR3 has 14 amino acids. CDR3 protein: CASSRDRGIYEQYF. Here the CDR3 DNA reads TGTGCCAGCAGCCGGGACAGGGGGATCTACGAGCAGTACTTC.

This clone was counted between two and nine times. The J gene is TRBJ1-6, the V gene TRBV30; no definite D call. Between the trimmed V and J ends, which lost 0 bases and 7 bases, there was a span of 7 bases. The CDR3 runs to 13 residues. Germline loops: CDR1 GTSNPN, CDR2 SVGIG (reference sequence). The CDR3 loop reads CAWSVQQNSPLHF. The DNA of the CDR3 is TGTGCCTGGAGTGTACAGCAGAATTCACCCCTCCACTTT.

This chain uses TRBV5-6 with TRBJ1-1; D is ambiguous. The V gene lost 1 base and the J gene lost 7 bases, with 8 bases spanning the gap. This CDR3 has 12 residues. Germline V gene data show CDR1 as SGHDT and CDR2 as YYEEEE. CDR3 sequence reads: CASSLMGREAFF. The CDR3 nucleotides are TGTGCCAGCAGCTTGATGGGCCGTGAAGCTTTCTTT.

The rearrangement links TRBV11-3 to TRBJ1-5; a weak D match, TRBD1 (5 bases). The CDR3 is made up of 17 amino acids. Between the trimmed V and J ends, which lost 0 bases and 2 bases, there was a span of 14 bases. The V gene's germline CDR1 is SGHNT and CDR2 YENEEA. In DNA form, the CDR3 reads TGTGCCAGCAGCTTAGACAGGGTAGGAGCTGGCAATCAGCCCCAGCATTTT. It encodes CASSLDRVGAGNQPQHF.

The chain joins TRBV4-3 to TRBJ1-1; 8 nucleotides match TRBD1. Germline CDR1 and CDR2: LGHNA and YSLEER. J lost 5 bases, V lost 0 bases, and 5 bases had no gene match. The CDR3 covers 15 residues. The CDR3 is CASSQDSRGLTEAFF. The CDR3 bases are TGCGCCAGCAGCCAAGACTCCAGGGGGCTGACTGAAGCTTTCTTT.

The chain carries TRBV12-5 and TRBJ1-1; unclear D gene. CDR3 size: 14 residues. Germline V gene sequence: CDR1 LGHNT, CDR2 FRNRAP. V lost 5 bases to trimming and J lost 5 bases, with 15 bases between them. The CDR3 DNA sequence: TGTGCTAGTGGTCCCGGCCGAGGAGGAACTGAAGCTTTCTTT. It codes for CASGPGRGGTEAFF.

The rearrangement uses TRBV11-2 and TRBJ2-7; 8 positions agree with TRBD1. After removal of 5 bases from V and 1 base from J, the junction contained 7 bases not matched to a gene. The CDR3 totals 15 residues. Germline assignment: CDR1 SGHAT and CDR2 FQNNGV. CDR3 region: CASSPGQGASYEQYF. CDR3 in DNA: TGTGCCAGCAGCCCCGGCCAGGGGGCGTCCTACGAGCAGTACTTC.

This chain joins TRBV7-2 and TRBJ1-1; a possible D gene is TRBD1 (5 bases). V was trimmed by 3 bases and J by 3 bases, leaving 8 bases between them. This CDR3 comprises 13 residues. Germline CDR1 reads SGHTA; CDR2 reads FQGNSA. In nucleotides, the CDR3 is TGTGCCAGCAGCTTCCAAGGGGACACTGAAGCTTTCTTT. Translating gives CASSFQGDTEAFF.

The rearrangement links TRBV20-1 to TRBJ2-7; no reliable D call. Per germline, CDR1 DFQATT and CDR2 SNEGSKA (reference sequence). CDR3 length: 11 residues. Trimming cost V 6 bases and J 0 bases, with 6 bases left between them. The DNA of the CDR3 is TGCAGTGCCCCTATCTCCTACGAGCAGTACTTC. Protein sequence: CSAPISYEQYF.

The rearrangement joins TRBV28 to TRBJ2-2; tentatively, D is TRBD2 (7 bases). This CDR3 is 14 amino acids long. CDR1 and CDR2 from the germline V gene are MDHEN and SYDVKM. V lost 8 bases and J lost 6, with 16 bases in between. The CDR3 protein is CASEGGLFAGELFF. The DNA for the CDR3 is TGTGCCAGCGAAGGGGGACTATTTGCCGGGGAGCTGTTTTTT.

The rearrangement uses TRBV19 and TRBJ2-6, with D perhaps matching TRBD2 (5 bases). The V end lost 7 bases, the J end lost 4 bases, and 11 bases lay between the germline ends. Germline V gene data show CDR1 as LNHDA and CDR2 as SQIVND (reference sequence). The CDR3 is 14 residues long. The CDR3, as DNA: TGTGCCAGTATTAAAACGGGGGGGGCCAACGTCCTGACTTTC. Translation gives CASIKTGGANVLTF.

DNA for the CDR3: TGCGCCAGCAGCACCCGGACTAAAAACACCGGGGAGCTGTTTTTT. It encodes CASSTRTKNTGELFF. The chain has TRBV5-1 and TRBJ2-2; weak D call: TRBD2 (6 bases). Germline V CDR1 and CDR2: SGHRS, YFSETQ. Trimming removed 4 bases at V and 2 bases at J, with 12 bases between. The CDR3 is 15 residues long.

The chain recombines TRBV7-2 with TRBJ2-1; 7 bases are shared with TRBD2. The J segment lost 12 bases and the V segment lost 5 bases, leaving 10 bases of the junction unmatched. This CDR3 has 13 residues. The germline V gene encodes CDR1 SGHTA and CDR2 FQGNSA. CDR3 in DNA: TGTGCCAGCAGCCAAGCGCCGGGACTAAGGCAGTTCTTC. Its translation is CASSQAPGLRQFF.